This T cell receptor (beta chain) was sequenced in a study of post-analysis software for immune sequencing data. Unique molecular identifiers were built into the TCR beta cDNA libraries. TCRdb used MiXCR to reprocess the PCR reads, holding one entry per CDR3 protein. The sample shows fewer than 850,000 distinct CDR3 sequences, about half of them seen only once. This clonotype was picked up a small number of times. What it recognizes is unknown. Germline V gene data show CDR1 as MNHNS and CDR2 as SASEGT. V lost 2 bases to trimming and J lost 3 bases; unmatched junction nucleotides: 7. CDR3 size: 16 residues. The study's findings and limits: With TRBV5-6, TRBV5-1 and TRBV20-1 included, about five TRBV segments were more frequent in patients than in controls. Pronounced co-clustering by F measure was evident among identically batched samples. For normalized Chao1 diversity, multiple sclerosis patients scored significantly lower than controls did.

The sequenced sample consisted of blood. The rearrangement uses TRBV6-1 and TRBJ2-3, with 8 positions matching TRBD2. This TCR came from a girl aged 10 to 17 with multiple sclerosis. CDR3 residues: CASSEIAGRGTDTQYF. The CDR3, as DNA: TGTGCCAGCAGTGAAATAGCGGGGAGGGGGACAGATACGCAGTATTTT.